This paragraph covers one T cell receptor beta chain sequence. The sample belongs to a study of T cells after yellow fever vaccination. On the study more broadly: With SMART-Seq v4 Ultra Low Input, the fractions containing low cell numbers were prepared.

TCRdb processed the 5' RACE reads anew with MiXCR; each CDR3 protein has one entry. The repertoire includes about 94,000 distinct CDR3 sequences, roughly 8.2% of them detected once, and 16% sits in the top ten. General study results and limits: Post-booster samples contained most primary-vaccination clones (about 95% CD4, around 88% CD8).

This CDR3 region has 11 residues. V was clipped by 1 base and J by 11 bases, with 8 bases between them. In germline, CDR1 is SGHTA, CDR2 FQGNSA. This specimen was CD8+ T cells not binding an NS4B(214-222) dextramer, sorted from PBMCs, taken approximately 15 days after the first yellow fever vaccination. The J gene is TRBJ1-1, the V gene TRBV7-2, with unresolved D. This sequence was found in a young man who received the YFV17D yellow fever vaccine. CDR3 in amino acids: CASSLDPIAFF. The CDR3, as DNA: TGTGCCAGCAGCTTAGACCCGATTGCTTTCTTT. The complete variable domain, with remaining parts taken from reference TRBV7-2 and TRBJ1-1, reads GAGVSQSPSNKVTEKGKDVELRCDPISGHTALYWYRQSLGQGLEFLIYFQGNSAPDKSGLPSDRFSAERTGGSVSTLTIQRTQQEDSAVYLCASSLDPIAFFGQGTRLTVV.